This TCR beta chain was documented in a study of OX40 agonist ivuxolimab in advanced cancers. Study-wide findings and caveats: Patients who responded partially at 0.1-3.0 mg/kg showed clonal expansion ranking among the lowest. Average numbers of expanded clones were greater in CD8+ T cells than in CD4+.

Baseline, cycle 4 day 1, and cycle 7 day 1 were the blood sampling points. The CDR3 sequence is 16 residues long. The V gene's germline CDR1 is SEHNR and CDR2 FQNEAQ (reference sequence). Between the trimmed V and J ends, which lost 0 bases and 6 bases, there was a span of 15 bases. Notes on this clone: No antigen is known for it.

This table comes from immunoSEQ multiplex PCR, and its TCRdb copy is limited to in-frame clones, with some not included. This table holds more than 50,000 clones, over 80% found once. The receptor was derived from an adult with an advanced solid tumor such as melanoma, head and neck, liver or kidney cancer. Material: CD4+ or CD8+ T cells sorted from blood, obtained in a trial of the OX40 agonist ivuxolimab. V is TRBV7-9 and J is TRBJ2-1; a possible D gene is TRBD2 (6 bases). For the CDR3, the DNA is TGTGCCAGCAGCTTAGCTGGGGCGGGACCCGGCAATGAGCAGTTCTTC. Encoded protein: CASSLAGAGPGNEQFF.